This T cell receptor (beta chain) was documented in a study of T-cell memory formation after mild COVID-19. Notes on the study in general: There were some responding clones in pre-infection memory, which suggested that cross-reactive memory had joined.

V dropped 7 bases and J dropped 11 bases, with 15 bases sitting between them. The CDR3 loop spans 12 amino acids. Comment on this clonotype: Antigen unknown.

TCRdb reprocessed the 5' RACE reads with MiXCR, giving one entry per CDR3 protein. This table holds tens of thousands of distinct CDR3 sequences, roughly an eighth found once. The source material was PBMCs or a T cell subset sorted from them (not recorded which). This TCR was recovered from a man aged 18 to 30 who had mild COVID-19 (a few samples of this study predate the infection). Cell type and time point are not known. The chain joins TRBV12-3 or TRBV12-4 to TRBJ1-5; D remains unclear. CDR3 DNA: TGTGCCAGCAAGTTTCGGGGATGGACCCAGCATTTT. Translated, it gives CASKFRGWTQHF.